The 30 T cell receptor beta chains listed next were all sequenced from one sample in a study of blood T cells in healthy people across ages (dated by TCRdb to the mid-2010s). Libraries were built with 5' RACE. Sequencing used an Illumina HiSeq 2500. A second PCR of about 7 to 12 cycles was performed with a sample-barcoded 5' primer and a J-beta primer mix. The public reads were reanalyzed by TCRdb: fastp trimming at Q25, MiXCR alignment, in-frame beta chains only. CDR3 protein duplicates are merged, each entry listing the most common genes and DNA. Across this sample there are 750,000 to 950,000 distinct CDR3 sequences, with roughly 24% seen only once. 2.5% to 3.5% of the sample lies in the top ten. These data are also associated with another study on T cells of mothers and their children.

The sequenced sample consisted of blood. All receptors come from a boy younger than 18 in good health.

This chain joins TRBV5-1 and TRBJ2-5; TRBD2 matches at 9 bases. Germline-derived CDR1 and CDR2 are SGHRS and YFSETQ. The CDR3 extends over 18 amino acids. V shed 0 bases and J 1 base; nucleotides not matched to a gene: 10. CDR3 coding DNA: TGCGCCAGCAGCTTGGCAGCTAGCGGGGCCCTGCTCCAAGAGACCCAGTACTTC. It encodes CASSLAASGALLQETQYF.

The chain is built from TRBV24-1 and TRBJ2-5; TRBD2 aligns across 9 bases. Trimming at V came to 5 bases and at J to 1 base, leaving 7 bases not matched to a gene. Germline-derived CDR1 and CDR2 are KGHDR and SFDVKD. CDR3 length: 16 residues. CDR3 sequence reads: CATSGYTSGLQETQYF. CDR3 in DNA: TGTGCCACCAGTGGATATACTAGCGGGCTCCAAGAGACCCAGTACTTC.

The sample holds a few counts of this clonotype. V usage is TRBV2 and J usage is TRBJ1-4; D ambiguous. CDR3 length equals 13 residues. Trimming removed 4 bases at V and 5 bases at J, with 8 bases between. Germline V gene sequence: CDR1 SNHLY, CDR2 FYNNEI. The CDR3 loop reads CASSGEQNEKLFF. The CDR3 coding sequence is TGTGCCAGCAGTGGTGAACAGAATGAAAAACTGTTTTTT.

The chain is built from TRBV20-1 and TRBJ2-1, with D possibly matching TRBD1 (5 bases). This CDR3 has 12 amino acids. CDR1 DFQATT and CDR2 SNEGSKA come from the germline V gene (reference sequence). V was cut by 3 bases and J by 8 bases, with 11 bases left in between. The CDR3 here is CSAREQGYEQFF. The CDR3 region has the DNA TGCAGTGCTAGGGAGCAGGGATATGAGCAGTTCTTC.

The chain employs TRBV5-6 and TRBJ2-7; D is ambiguous. V was pared by 0 bases and J by 1 base, with 8 bases between. CDR1 and CDR2 from the germline V gene are SGHDT and YYEEEE. The CDR3 covers 14 residues. CDR3 nucleotides: TGTGCCAGCAGCTTGGCGTGGGATTCCTACGAGCAGTACTTC. Its protein product is CASSLAWDSYEQYF.

The table lists this clonotype with a few counts. The V call is TRBV4-1, the J call TRBJ2-1; D is possibly TRBD2 (6 bases). Trimming pared 4 bases from V and 8 bases from J, leaving 18 bases between. The V gene's germline CDR1 is MGHRA and CDR2 YSYEKL. This CDR3 region has 15 residues. The DNA of the CDR3 is TGCGCCAGCAGCCCACGAGGTGGAGGGATCGATGAGCAGTTCTTC. Protein: CASSPRGGGIDEQFF.

This clonotype was observed a handful of times. One end of the junction fails to match germline, which may point to a read error. This chain links TRBV25-1 with TRBJ2-1; tentatively, D is TRBD2 (6 bases). This CDR3 has 13 amino acids. Germline V gene sequence: CDR1 MGHDK, CDR2 SYGVNS. CDR3 in DNA: TGTGCCAGCAGTGAATTGAAACGGGGGACGGAGTACTTC. It encodes CASSELKRGTEYF.

This clonotype was picked up a small number of times. Here the CDR3 reads CASSPGAGFGYTF. CDR3 nucleotides: TGTGCCAGCAGCCCAGGCGCCGGGTTCGGCTACACCTTC. J is TRBJ1-2 and V is TRBV7-6; no clear D gene. The CDR3 extends over 13 amino acids. Trimming removed 5 bases at V and 8 bases at J, with 15 bases between. From germline, CDR1 is SGHVS and CDR2 FNYEAQ.

The gene calls are TRBV7-6 and TRBJ2-1; possibly TRBD1 or TRBD2 for D (5 bases each). V was pared by 5 bases and J by 5 bases, with 19 bases between. CDR3 length: 16 residues. Germline CDR1 reads SGHVS; CDR2 reads FNYEAQ. The CDR3 DNA follows: TGTGCCAGCAGCGTTAGGGGTACTTCGACTAACAATGAGCAGTTCTTC. This encodes CASSVRGTSTNNEQFF.

This chain joins TRBV7-9 and TRBJ2-6, with 10 positions matching TRBD1. Germline V lookup: CDR1 SEHNR, CDR2 FQNEAQ (reference sequence). The CDR3 runs 17 residues. V lost 4 bases, J lost 1 base, and 4 bases stayed unmatched. The CDR3 DNA follows: TGTGCCAGCAGCTCCCGGACAGGGGGTTCTGGGGCCAACGTCCTGACTTTC. Translation gives CASSSRTGGSGANVLTF.

This clonotype was seen repeatedly, ten times or more. The V call is TRBV5-1, the J call TRBJ2-5; TRBD1 matches at 10 bases. Germline CDR1 SGHRS, CDR2 YFSETQ. The length of the CDR3 is 15 residues. After removal of 4 bases from V and 5 bases from J, the junction contained 8 bases not matched to a gene. The CDR3 DNA is TGCGCCAGCAGCCTACGAGACAGGGGGCAGGAGACCCAGTACTTC. Protein: CASSLRDRGQETQYF. The full variable domain, completed using reference TRBV5-1 and TRBJ2-5, is KAGVTQTPRYLIKTRGQQVTLSCSPISGHRSVSWYQQTPGQGLQFLFEYFSETQRNKGNFPGRFSGRQFSNSRSEMNVSTLELGDSALYLCASSLRDRGQETQYFGPGTRLLVL.

A single count supports this clonotype. The chain couples TRBV7-2 to TRBJ1-2, with 8 nucleotides matching TRBD1. CDR1 and CDR2 from the germline V gene are SGHTA and FQGNSA. V gave up 6 bases and J gave up 7 bases; unmatched junction bases: 22. This CDR3 region has 18 residues. The CDR3 sequence: CASSLPGAGGAGSGGYTF. DNA for the CDR3: TGTGCCAGCAGTCTCCCCGGGGCAGGGGGCGCTGGATCTGGTGGCTACACCTTC.

This clonotype was picked up many times. This chain uses TRBV27 with TRBJ1-3; 7 bases match TRBD1. The CDR3 consists of 15 residues. From germline, CDR1 is MNHEY and CDR2 SMNVEV (reference sequence). The V and J ends lost 5 bases and 4 bases, in that order; junction bases with no gene match: 8. The CDR3 is CASSPNPTGGNTIYF. The CDR3 nucleotides read TGTGCCAGCAGTCCGAACCCGACAGGGGGAAACACCATATATTTT.

This clonotype has more than one count but fewer than ten. The V gene is TRBV12-3 or TRBV12-4, the J gene TRBJ1-4; no firm D call. V lost 5 bases and J lost 8, with 15 bases in between. CDR3 length equals 14 residues. DNA of the CDR3: TGTGCCAGCAGTCTGAGCACAGTCCGGGAAAAACTGTTTTTT. Translating it yields CASSLSTVREKLFF.

The chain has TRBV7-9 and TRBJ2-5; D perhaps matches TRBD1 (6 bases). The J call is in doubt because the DNA end fits TRBJ2-1 better. From germline, CDR1 is SEHNR and CDR2 FQNEAQ (reference sequence). This CDR3 region has 13 residues. CDR3 region: CATPDSLRNEQFF. DNA of the CDR3: TGTGCCACCCCGGACAGCCTCCGCAATGAGCAGTTCTTC.

The table lists this clonotype with a few counts. The chain employs TRBV3-1 and TRBJ2-2; possible D gene TRBD2, 7 bases. The CDR3 is made up of 17 amino acids. Germline loops: CDR1 LGHDT, CDR2 YNNKEL (reference sequence). The V gene lost 1 base and the J gene lost 3 bases, with 15 bases spanning the gap. The chain's CDR3 is CASSQGRGGAHTGELFF. The CDR3 coding sequence is TGTGCCAGCAGCCAAGGCAGAGGGGGGGCGCACACCGGGGAGCTGTTTTTT.

The rearrangement links TRBV10-3 to TRBJ2-5, with TRBD1 matching 7 bases. The J call is doubtful: the DNA matches TRBJ2-7 better. Germline V lookup: CDR1 ENHRY, CDR2 SYGVKD. This CDR3 comprises 12 residues. The CDR3 DNA is TGTGCCACTTCACAGGGGATCAACGAGCAGTACTTC. Protein sequence: CATSQGINEQYF.

This clonotype was observed a handful of times. This chain uses TRBV6-6 with TRBJ2-2; possibly TRBD1 for D (5 bases). The CDR3 runs 15 residues. Trimming removed 6 bases at V and 4 bases at J, with 15 bases between. Germline CDR1 reads MNHNY; CDR2 reads SVGAGI (reference sequence). CDR3 nucleotides: TGTGCCAGCAGACCAGTCAGGGTGGTCACCGGGGAGCTGTTTTTT. This gives the protein CASRPVRVVTGELFF.

The rearrangement joins TRBV5-1 to TRBJ2-4; no clear D gene. Trimming left V 1 base short and J 6 bases short, with 14 bases between. The CDR3 is 15 residues long. Germline CDR1 and CDR2: SGHRS and YFSETQ. The CDR3 bases are TGCGCCAGCAGCTTGAGGCCGGATGATATAAACATTCAGTACTTC. This codes for CASSLRPDDINIQYF.

This clonotype was detected many times. The rearrangement links TRBV6-5 to TRBJ2-3; a possible D gene is TRBD2 (6 bases). V was clipped by 2 bases and J by 1 base, with 10 bases between them. The CDR3 covers 15 residues. The germline gives CDR1 MNHEY, CDR2 SVGAGI. The CDR3 region has the DNA TGTGCCAGCAGTTACCGGAGGGATGGCACAGATACGCAGTATTTT. Translated, it gives CASSYRRDGTDTQYF.

The rearrangement joins TRBV20-1 to TRBJ2-5; 11 nucleotides line up with TRBD2. There are 17 residues in the CDR3. Germline CDR1 is DFQATT and CDR2 is SNEGSKA (reference sequence). The ends lost 3 bases at V and 4 bases at J; junction bases unmatched: 13. CDR3 sequence (DNA): TGCAGTGCTAGCCCGGGACTAGCGGTGTTTCGGGGAGAGACCCAGTACTTC. Translation gives CSASPGLAVFRGETQYF.

The V call is TRBV6-5, the J call TRBJ1-6; D not certain. Germline V gene data show CDR1 as MNHEY and CDR2 as SVGAGI. Between the trimmed V and J ends, which lost 2 bases and 10 bases, there was a span of 9 bases. The CDR3 contains 13 residues. CDR3 sequence reads: CASSYGLQSPLHF. CDR3 coding DNA: TGTGCCAGCAGTTACGGGTTGCAATCACCCCTCCACTTT.

V usage is TRBV27 and J usage is TRBJ2-5; D possibly corresponds to TRBD2 (6 bases). The DNA end lines up better with TRBJ2-7; the J call may be wrong. Looked up from germline, CDR1 is MNHEY and CDR2 is SMNVEV (reference sequence). This CDR3 has 14 residues. The CDR3 here is CASRAKEGRNEQYF. The CDR3 coding sequence is TGTGCCAGCAGGGCCAAGGAGGGAAGGAACGAGCAGTACTTC.

There are a few counts of this clonotype. V gene TRBV20-1 combines with J gene TRBJ1-1, with a weak D call TRBD1 (5 bases). In germline, CDR1 is DFQATT, CDR2 SNEGSKA (reference sequence). The V and J ends lost 4 bases and 5 bases respectively, with 11 bases between them. This CDR3 spans 12 amino acids. The CDR3 is CSATPGRTEAFF. Here the CDR3 DNA reads TGCAGTGCTACTCCAGGGAGGACTGAAGCTTTCTTT.

The chain is built from TRBV5-1 and TRBJ2-5, with D uncertain. This CDR3 is built from 16 residues. From germline, CDR1 is SGHRS and CDR2 YFSETQ. V was cut by 4 bases and J by 2 bases, with 18 bases left in between. CDR3 residues: CASSPPGLNFQETQYF. The CDR3 DNA is TGCGCCAGCAGCCCACCGGGCCTCAATTTTCAAGAGACCCAGTACTTC.

This clonotype has a handful of counts. The rearrangement links TRBV27 to TRBJ2-1; no reliable D call. CDR3 length equals 15 residues. V gave up 2 bases and J gave up 3 bases, with 11 bases separating them. CDR1 is MNHEY, CDR2 SMNVEV, per germline (reference sequence). CDR3 amino acids: CASSLRVPIYNEQFF. The CDR3 DNA follows: TGTGCCAGCAGTTTAAGGGTACCGATCTACAATGAGCAGTTCTTC.

The J gene is TRBJ2-2, the V gene TRBV3-1; D assignment may be TRBD1 or TRBD2 (6 bases each). V was shortened by 1 base and J by 7 bases, with 13 bases between the two germline ends. Germline CDR1 LGHDT, CDR2 YNNKEL (reference sequence). The CDR3 covers 15 residues. CDR3 region: CASSQVGGANGELFF. As DNA, the CDR3 is TGTGCCAGCAGCCAAGTCGGGGGCGCGAACGGGGAGCTGTTTTTT.

The chain combines TRBV6-6 with TRBJ1-2; tentative D call: TRBD1 (5 bases). The length of the CDR3 is 13 residues. The germline gives CDR1 MNHNY, CDR2 SVGAGI (reference sequence). The V gene lost 0 bases and the J gene lost 8 bases, with 10 bases spanning the gap. DNA of the CDR3: TGTGCCAGCAGTTACTCAGGGGATCAAGGCTACACCTTC. Protein product: CASSYSGDQGYTF.

CDR3 DNA: TGTGCCAGCAGTTCGCCGCGGACTCACGCGGGGAATGAAAAACTGTTTTTT. Protein: CASSSPRTHAGNEKLFF. The rearrangement links TRBV28 to TRBJ1-4, with D unresolved. The V gene's germline CDR1 is MDHEN and CDR2 SYDVKM. The CDR3 has 17 amino acids. Between the trimmed V and J ends, which lost 4 bases and 5 bases, there was a span of 20 bases. Combining the CDR3 with reference TRBV28 and TRBJ1-4 gives the whole variable domain DVKVTQSSRYLVKRTGEKVFLECVQDMDHENMFWYRQDPGLGLRLIYFSYDVKMKEKGDIPEGYSVSREKKERFSLILESASTNQTSMYLCASSSPRTHAGNEKLFFGSGTQLSVL.

Here the CDR3 reads CASSEALRGPQHF. CDR3 nucleotides: TGTGCCAGCAGTGAAGCGCTGAGGGGTCCCCAGCATTTT. This chain uses TRBV2 with TRBJ1-5; tentatively, D is TRBD1 (5 bases). This CDR3 spans 13 amino acids. CDR1 SNHLY and CDR2 FYNNEI come from the germline V gene. Trimming cost V 0 bases and J 10 bases, with 10 bases left between them.